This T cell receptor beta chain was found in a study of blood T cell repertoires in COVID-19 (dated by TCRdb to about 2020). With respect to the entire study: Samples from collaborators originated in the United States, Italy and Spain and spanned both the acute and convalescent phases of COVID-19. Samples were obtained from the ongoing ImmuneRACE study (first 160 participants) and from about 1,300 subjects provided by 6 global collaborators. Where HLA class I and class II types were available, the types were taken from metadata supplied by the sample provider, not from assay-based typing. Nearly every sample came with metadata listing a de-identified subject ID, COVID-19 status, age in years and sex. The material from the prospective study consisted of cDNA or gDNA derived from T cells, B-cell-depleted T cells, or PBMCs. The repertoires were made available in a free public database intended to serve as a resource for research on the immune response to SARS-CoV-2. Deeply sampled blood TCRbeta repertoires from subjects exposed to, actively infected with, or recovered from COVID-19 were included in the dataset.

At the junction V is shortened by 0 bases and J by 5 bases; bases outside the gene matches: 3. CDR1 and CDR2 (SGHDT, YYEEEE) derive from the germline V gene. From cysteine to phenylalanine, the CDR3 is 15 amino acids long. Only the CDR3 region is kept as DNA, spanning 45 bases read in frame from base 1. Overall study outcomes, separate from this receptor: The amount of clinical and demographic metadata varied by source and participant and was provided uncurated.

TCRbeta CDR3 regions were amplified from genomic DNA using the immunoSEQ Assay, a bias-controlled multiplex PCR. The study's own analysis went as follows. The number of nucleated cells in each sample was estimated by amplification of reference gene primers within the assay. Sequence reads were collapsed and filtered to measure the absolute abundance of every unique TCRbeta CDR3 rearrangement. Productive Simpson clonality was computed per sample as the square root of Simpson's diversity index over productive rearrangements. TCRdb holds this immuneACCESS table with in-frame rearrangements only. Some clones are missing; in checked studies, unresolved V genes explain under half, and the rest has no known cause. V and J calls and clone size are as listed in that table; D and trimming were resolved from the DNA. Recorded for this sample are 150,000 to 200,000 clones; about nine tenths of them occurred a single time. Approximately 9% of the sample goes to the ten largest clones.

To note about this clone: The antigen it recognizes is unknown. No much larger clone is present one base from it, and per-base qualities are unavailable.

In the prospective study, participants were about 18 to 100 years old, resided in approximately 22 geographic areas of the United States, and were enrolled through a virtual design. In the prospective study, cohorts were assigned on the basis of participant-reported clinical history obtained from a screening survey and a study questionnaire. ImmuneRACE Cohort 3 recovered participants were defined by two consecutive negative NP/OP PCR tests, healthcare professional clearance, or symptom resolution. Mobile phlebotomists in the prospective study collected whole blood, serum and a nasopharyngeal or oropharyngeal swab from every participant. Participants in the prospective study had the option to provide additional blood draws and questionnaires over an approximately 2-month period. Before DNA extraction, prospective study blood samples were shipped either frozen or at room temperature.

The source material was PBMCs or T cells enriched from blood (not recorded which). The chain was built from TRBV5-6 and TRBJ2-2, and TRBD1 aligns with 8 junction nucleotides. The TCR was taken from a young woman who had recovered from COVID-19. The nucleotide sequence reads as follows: TGTGCCAGCAGCTTGGGGACAGGGAGGACCGGGGAGCTGTTTTTT. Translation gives CASSLGTGRTGELFF.